The 21 T cell receptor beta chains presented below share a single source sample, sequenced in a study of identical twins. TCRdb ran MiXCR on the 5' RACE reads and lists one entry per CDR3 protein. The sample has some 730,000 distinct CDR3 sequences, 15% to 20% seen once. This sample was also put to use in a study of T cells expressing NK-cell markers.

Sequencing was performed on PBMCs. The source of these receptors is a woman aged 18-29 years in good health.

This clonotype was counted between two and nine times. V usage is TRBV7-2 and J usage is TRBJ2-1; 9 bases align to TRBD2. The CDR3 contains 15 residues. Per the germline V gene, CDR1 is SGHTA and CDR2 is FQGNSA. The trim removed 6 bases at V and 2 bases at J, leaving 5 bases unmatched. The CDR3 loop reads CASSTGGRAYNEQFF. CDR3 nucleotides: TGTGCCAGCAGTACTGGCGGGAGGGCCTACAATGAGCAGTTCTTC.

This clonotype has only a few counts. The chain has TRBV11-1 and TRBJ2-1, with D possibly TRBD2 on 6 matching bases. The CDR3 covers 14 residues. The germline CDR1 and CDR2 sequences are SGHAT and FQDESV (reference sequence). Trimming cost V 5 bases and J 8 bases, with 16 bases left between them. CDR3 bases: TGTGCCAGCAGCCCCAGACTAGTAGCGGATGAGCAGTTCTTC. This sequence encodes CASSPRLVADEQFF. The full variable domain, with the rest looked up from reference TRBV11-1 and TRBJ2-1, is EAEVAQSPRYKITEKSQAVAFWCDPISGHATLYWYRQILGQGPELLVQFQDESVVDDSQLPKDRFSAERLKGVDSTLKIQPAELGDSAMYLCASSPRLVADEQFFGPGTRLTVL.

The chain is built from TRBV9 and TRBJ2-5; 7 bases line up with TRBD2. The length of the CDR3 is 14 residues. Germline lookup yields CDR1 SGDLS and CDR2 YYNGEE. The V segment lost 4 bases and the J segment 5 bases; nucleotides outside the gene matches: 8. The CDR3 sequence: CASSSPGGMETQYF. CDR3 DNA sequence: TGTGCCAGCAGCTCCCCGGGAGGAATGGAGACCCAGTACTTC.

This clonotype was seen a handful of times. The chain is built from TRBV5-1 and TRBJ2-5, with D uncertain. V was pared by 0 bases and J by 4 bases, with 10 bases between. Germline V lookup: CDR1 SGHRS, CDR2 YFSETQ. This CDR3 has 14 residues. This chain's CDR3 is CASSLEVGRETQYF. CDR3 sequence (DNA): TGCGCCAGCAGCTTGGAGGTCGGCAGAGAGACCCAGTACTTC.

V and J are TRBV6-5 and TRBJ2-7; D is undetermined. There are 17 residues in the CDR3. The germline CDR1 and CDR2 sequences are MNHEY and SVGAGI. V lost 2 bases and J lost 0, with 17 bases in between. The CDR3 DNA follows: TGTGCCAGCAGTTACGGGGTGAACCCCGCGAGCTCCTACGAGCAGTACTTC. Translation gives CASSYGVNPASSYEQYF.

The V call is TRBV29-1, the J call TRBJ2-3, with D perhaps TRBD1 or TRBD2 (6 bases each). CDR3 length equals 12 residues. The V end lost 5 bases, the J end lost 4 bases, and 10 bases lay between the germline ends. The V gene's germline CDR1 is SQVTM and CDR2 ANQGSEA. The CDR3: CSVPRGADTQYF. For the CDR3, the DNA is TGCAGCGTTCCTAGGGGGGCAGATACGCAGTATTTT.

This clonotype was seen a few times. The genes are TRBV20-1 and TRBJ2-3, with a tentative D call TRBD1 (6 bases). Germline CDR1 and CDR2: DFQATT and SNEGSKA (reference sequence). The CDR3 has 13 residues. V was clipped by 3 bases and J by 2 bases, with 9 bases between them. CDR3 sequence: CSARGALTDTQYF. The CDR3 DNA is TGCAGTGCTAGGGGGGCCCTCACAGATACGCAGTATTTT.

This clonotype was seen more than once but under ten times. This chain links TRBV25-1 with TRBJ2-7, with TRBD1 matching over 9 bases. V lost 1 base to trimming and J lost 5 bases; unmatched junction nucleotides: 3. Germline loops: CDR1 MGHDK, CDR2 SYGVNS. The CDR3 consists of 14 residues. In DNA form, the CDR3 reads TGTGCCAGCAGTGAATCTAGGGACAGGGACGAGCAGTACTTC. It is translated as CASSESRDRDEQYF.

There are a few counts of this clonotype. The chain links TRBV30 to TRBJ2-7; D possibly corresponds to TRBD1 (5 bases). V dropped 2 bases and J dropped 1 base, with 21 bases sitting between them. This CDR3 spans 17 amino acids. The germline CDR1 and CDR2 sequences are GTSNPN and SVGIG (reference sequence). The CDR3 DNA reads as TGTGCCTGGAGTTCCGATCCTCGGGCAGGGATTTCCTACGAGCAGTACTTC. As protein: CAWSSDPRAGISYEQYF.

The CDR3 here is CATSRSSNQPQHF. In DNA form, the CDR3 reads TGTGCCACCAGTCGTTCCAGCAATCAGCCCCAGCATTTT. V usage is TRBV24-1 and J usage is TRBJ1-5; D gene ambiguous. Trimming took off 6 bases at V and 1 base at J, with 6 bases between the two ends. Germline CDR1 is KGHDR and CDR2 is SFDVKD. This CDR3 has 13 residues.

This clonotype was seen a few times. The chain links TRBV4-3 to TRBJ2-2; D is possibly TRBD2 (6 bases). CDR3 length equals 15 residues. V was trimmed by 2 bases and J by 4 bases, leaving 11 bases between them. CDR1 and CDR2 from the germline V gene are LGHNA and YSLEER. The CDR3 sequence is CASSQLRDFTGELFF. The CDR3 bases are TGCGCCAGCAGCCAACTGCGGGACTTCACCGGGGAGCTGTTTTTT.

This clonotype was picked up a small number of times. V and J are TRBV9 and TRBJ2-6, with D tentatively TRBD2 (6 bases). V was clipped by 0 bases and J by 7 bases, with 20 bases between them. This CDR3 is 18 amino acids long. CDR1 and CDR2 from the germline V gene are SGDLS and YYNGEE. The CDR3 reads CASSVDSSGGRRANVLTF. CDR3 in DNA: TGTGCCAGCAGCGTAGATAGTAGCGGAGGGAGGCGAGCCAACGTCCTGACTTTC.

This rearrangement joins TRBV19 to TRBJ2-7; D unresolved. Trimming pared 6 bases from V and 2 bases from J, leaving 14 bases between. The CDR3 totals 14 residues. Germline values: CDR1 LNHDA, CDR2 SQIVND (reference sequence). CDR3 residues: CASRGKGPAYEQYF. The CDR3 DNA sequence: TGTGCCAGTAGAGGGAAGGGTCCCGCCTACGAGCAGTACTTC.

In this sample, this clonotype turned up a few times. The chain employs TRBV10-3 and TRBJ2-1; 9 bases are shared with TRBD2. Germline trimming cut 10 bases from V and 5 bases from J; bases unmatched to any gene: 9. Germline V gives CDR1 ENHRY, CDR2 SYGVKD. CDR3 length: 14 residues. This CDR3 is CATETSGGDNEQFF. CDR3 in DNA: TGTGCCACAGAGACTAGCGGAGGTGACAATGAGCAGTTCTTC.

This clonotype has just a few counts. The rearrangement links TRBV10-3 to TRBJ1-1; possibly TRBD1 for D (6 bases). Between the trimmed V and J ends, which lost 7 bases and 10 bases, there was a span of 19 bases. CDR3 length: 13 amino acids. In germline, CDR1 is ENHRY, CDR2 SYGVKD. For the CDR3, the DNA is TGTGCCATCACCAAGGGGGTGGGGTTTCGAGCTTTCTTT. This codes for CAITKGVGFRAFF.

This clonotype was found a few times. This chain connects TRBV5-6 to TRBJ2-2; the D is unclear. With 7 bases removed from V and 2 bases from J, the gap between germline ends came to 15 bases. This CDR3 region has 15 residues. From germline, CDR1 is SGHDT and CDR2 YYEEEE. This CDR3 is CASAFLGVNTGELFF. CDR3 nucleotides: TGTGCCAGCGCTTTTCTAGGAGTAAACACCGGGGAGCTGTTTTTT.

This clonotype was detected a few times. V and J are TRBV6-6 and TRBJ1-1; D ambiguous. The V end was cut by 6 bases, the J end by 3 bases, with 8 bases between. This CDR3 region has 12 residues. Germline-derived CDR1 and CDR2 are MNHNY and SVGAGI (reference sequence). The CDR3 nucleotides read TGTGCCAGCAGACCGTCGGACACTGAAGCTTTCTTT. Its protein product is CASRPSDTEAFF.

This clonotype was recorded a few times. The J gene is TRBJ2-3, the V gene TRBV10-3; 8 nucleotides match TRBD2. Per the germline V gene, CDR1 is ENHRY and CDR2 is SYGVKD. This CDR3 has 15 amino acids. Trimming at V came to 9 bases and at J to 4 bases, leaving 12 bases not matched to a gene. The CDR3 DNA reads as TGTGCCATTATGAAGCGGGAGTTGGGCCCAGATACGCAGTATTTT. Translation gives CAIMKRELGPDTQYF.

The gene calls are TRBV6-1 and TRBJ2-1; 13 nucleotides line up with TRBD2. The CDR3 sequence is 16 residues long. Trimming cost V 6 bases and J 8 bases; bases outside gene matches: 10. The germline CDR1 and CDR2 sequences are MNHNS and SASEGT. CDR3 sequence reads: CASSSLGLAGDHEQFF. The CDR3, as DNA: TGTGCCAGCAGCTCCTTAGGACTAGCGGGAGACCATGAGCAGTTCTTC.

There are a few counts of this clonotype. The chain carries TRBV4-3 and TRBJ2-7, with a tentative D call TRBD1 (5 bases). The CDR3 length is 14 residues. V was shortened by 0 bases and J by 7 bases, with 13 bases between the two germline ends. CDR1 and CDR2 from the germline V gene are LGHNA and YSLEER. This CDR3 reads CASSQDYWGREQYF. CDR3 nucleotide sequence: TGCGCCAGCAGCCAAGATTATTGGGGCAGGGAGCAGTACTTC.

The V and J genes are TRBV20-1 and TRBJ2-1; 9 bases line up with TRBD2. Germline assignment: CDR1 DFQATT and CDR2 SNEGSKA (reference sequence). CDR3 size: 15 residues. Trimming at V came to 8 bases and at J to 6 bases, leaving 14 bases not matched to a gene. The CDR3 region has the DNA TGCAGTCCCGAGCCACCGGGACTAGCCTTCAATGAGCAGTTCTTC. Protein product: CSPEPPGLAFNEQFF.